A selection of T cell receptor beta chains follows, all from one sample in a study of T cells in Graves' hyperthyroidism and ophthalmopathy. MiXCR, applied by TCRdb to the multiplex PCR reads, yields one record per CDR3 protein. The repertoire holds nearly 600,000 distinct CDR3 sequences, 13% to 15% seen once, with 7% to 9% in the top ten. The sequencing input was blood. The receptors derive from a woman in her late teens or twenties with Graves' ophthalmopathy. CDR3s include the opening cysteine and the closing phenylalanine or tryptophan. The order of the fields is D gene, V gene, J gene, clone size, CDR3 protein, CDR3 DNA. The D gene is left open where the match is weak. Clone size is shown for a subset of rows, as once, few, many or a class of expanded clone.

>.|TRBV6-1|TRBJ1-6|.
CATYVRDGNSPLHF
TGTGCCACCTACGTCCGGGACGGAAATTCACCCCTCCACTTT
>.|TRBV9|TRBJ1-1|many
CASSVRNTEAFF
TGTGCCAGCAGCGTGAGGAACACTGAAGCTTTCTTT
>.|TRBV27|TRBJ2-5|many
CASRRQGGETQYF
TGTGCCAGCAGAAGACAGGGAGGAGAGACCCAGTACTTC
>.|TRBV9|TRBJ2-7|many
CASSVDNNYYEQYF
TGTGCCAGCAGCGTAGATAACAACTACTACGAGCAGTACTTC
>.|TRBV2|TRBJ1-5|many
CASFLGKTAGQPQHF
TGTGCCAGCTTCCTGGGGAAAACAGCAGGACAGCCCCAGCATTTT
>.|TRBV11-2|TRBJ2-1|.
CASSPIAIYQQFF
TGTGCCAGCAGCCCGATTGCGATTTATCAGCAGTTCTTC
>TRBD2|TRBV4-3|TRBJ2-5|many
CASSRTGTSGIETQYF
TGCGCCAGCAGCCGTACCGGGACTAGCGGGATAGAGACCCAGTACTTC
>TRBD1|TRBV11-1|TRBJ1-2|many
CASSFNRGPYGYTF
TGTGCCAGCAGTTTTAACAGGGGCCCCTATGGCTACACCTTC
>TRBD1|TRBV5-6|TRBJ1-1|many
CASSLFTGGEGTEAFF
TGTGCCAGCAGCTTGTTCACAGGGGGCGAGGGCACTGAAGCTTTCTTT
>.|TRBV4-1|TRBJ1-6|.
CASSHLNRDHNSPLHF
TGCGCCAGCAGCCATCTCAACAGGGACCATAATTCACCCCTCCACTTT
>.|TRBV19|TRBJ1-2|few
CASSIASPGVGGYTF
TGTGCCAGTAGTATCGCCTCCCCCGGGGTCGGGGGCTACACCTTC
>.|TRBV6-2/TRBV6-3|TRBJ2-7|many
CASSLQGYHEQYF
TGTGCCAGCAGTCTCCAGGGGTACCACGAGCAGTACTTC
>.|TRBV28|TRBJ2-5|many
CASSLSFWSLYQETQYF
TGTGCCAGCAGTTTATCCTTCTGGTCGTTGTACCAAGAGACCCAGTACTTC
>TRBD1|TRBV7-9|TRBJ2-7|many
CASSLVWDRVSYEQYF
TGTGCCAGCAGCTTAGTCTGGGACAGGGTGTCCTACGAGCAGTACTTC
>TRBD1|TRBV2|TRBJ2-7|many
CASSLGQGRREQYF
TGTGCCAGCAGTCTCGGACAGGGGCGACGCGAGCAGTACTTC
>.|TRBV29-1|TRBJ2-1|few
CSVEERGSYNEQFF
TGCAGCGTTGAGGAAAGGGGTTCCTACAATGAGCAGTTCTTC
>.|TRBV7-8|TRBJ1-2|many
CASTRTGRFNYGYTF
TGTGCCAGCACCCGAACAGGGAGGTTCAACTATGGCTACACCTTC
>.|TRBV2|TRBJ2-3|many
CASFSRGRQDPRDTQYF
TGTGCCAGCTTTAGTAGGGGGAGGCAGGACCCAAGAGATACGCAGTATTTT
>TRBD1|TRBV27|TRBJ2-1|.
CASSSRQGAYNGQFF
TGTGCCAGCAGTTCACGACAGGGGGCCTACAATGGGCAGTTCTTC
>TRBD2|TRBV2|TRBJ2-7|many
CASSGSGLAGSEQYF
TGTGCCAGCAGTGGGTCGGGACTAGCGGGAAGCGAGCAGTACTTC
>TRBD2|TRBV20-1|TRBJ2-1|.
CSASGTSGSANEQFF
TGCAGTGCAAGCGGGACTAGCGGGAGCGCCAATGAGCAGTTCTTC
>.|TRBV12-3/TRBV12-4|TRBJ1-1|many
CASSPRRGLAEAFF
TGTGCCAGCAGTCCCCGGAGGGGGTTGGCTGAAGCTTTCTTT
>.|TRBV6-2/TRBV6-3|TRBJ1-2|many
CASSYSETGFSNYGYTF
TGTGCCAGCAGTTACTCGGAAACAGGCTTTTCTAACTATGGCTACACCTTC
>TRBD2|TRBV5-8|TRBJ2-5|many
CASSLGLAGDVGETQYF
TGTGCCAGCAGCTTGGGACTAGCGGGAGATGTGGGGGAGACCCAGTACTTC
>TRBD1|TRBV12-3/TRBV12-4|TRBJ1-5|many
CASSLGPGTGRYQPQHF
TGTGCCAGCAGTTTAGGGCCTGGGACAGGGAGGTATCAGCCCCAGCATTTT
>.|TRBV28|TRBJ2-3|many
CASSRSGAGWSTDTQYF
TGTGCCAGCAGTCGATCCGGGGCGGGCTGGAGCACAGATACGCAGTATTTT
>TRBD1|TRBV5-4|TRBJ1-2|few
CASSWDRNYGYTF
TGTGCCAGCAGCTGGGACAGAAACTATGGCTACACCTTC
>TRBD1|TRBV20-1|TRBJ2-7|few
CSARALTGPLAEQYF
TGCAGTGCTAGAGCCCTGACAGGGCCCCTTGCAGAGCAGTACTTC
>.|TRBV29-1|TRBJ1-5|many
CSVALQGFGSNQPQHF
TGCAGCGTGGCCCTCCAGGGATTTGGTAGCAATCAGCCCCAGCATTTT
>.|TRBV12-3/TRBV12-4|TRBJ1-1|many
CASSLTRGGHLNTEAFF
TGTGCCAGCAGTCTCACTCGCGGGGGACATTTGAACACTGAAGCTTTCTTT
>.|TRBV12-3/TRBV12-4|TRBJ1-1|many
CASRIADTEAFF
TGTGCCAGCCGGATCGCGGACACTGAAGCTTTCTTT
>TRBD1|TRBV5-1|TRBJ1-1|many
CASSVTGPSAPMNTEAFF
TGCGCCAGCAGCGTGACAGGGCCTAGTGCCCCTATGAACACTGAAGCTTTCTTT
>.|TRBV30|TRBJ2-3|many
CAWSEGPGTDTQYF
TGTGCCTGGAGTGAGGGACCGGGCACAGATACGCAGTATTTT
>.|TRBV5-8|TRBJ1-2|many
CASSPDRSNYGYTF
TGTGCCAGCAGCCCCGACAGGAGTAACTATGGCTACACCTTC